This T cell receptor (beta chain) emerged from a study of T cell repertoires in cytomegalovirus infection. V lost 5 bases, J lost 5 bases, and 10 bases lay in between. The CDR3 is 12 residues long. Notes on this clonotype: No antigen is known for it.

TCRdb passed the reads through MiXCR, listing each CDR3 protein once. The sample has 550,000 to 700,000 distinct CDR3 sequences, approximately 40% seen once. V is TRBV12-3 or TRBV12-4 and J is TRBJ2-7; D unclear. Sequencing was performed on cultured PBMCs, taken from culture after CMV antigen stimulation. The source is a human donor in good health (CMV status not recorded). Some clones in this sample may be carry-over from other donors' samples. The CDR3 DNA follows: TGTGCCAGCAGTCCCGTAGTGGACGAGCAGTACTTC. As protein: CASSPVVDEQYF.